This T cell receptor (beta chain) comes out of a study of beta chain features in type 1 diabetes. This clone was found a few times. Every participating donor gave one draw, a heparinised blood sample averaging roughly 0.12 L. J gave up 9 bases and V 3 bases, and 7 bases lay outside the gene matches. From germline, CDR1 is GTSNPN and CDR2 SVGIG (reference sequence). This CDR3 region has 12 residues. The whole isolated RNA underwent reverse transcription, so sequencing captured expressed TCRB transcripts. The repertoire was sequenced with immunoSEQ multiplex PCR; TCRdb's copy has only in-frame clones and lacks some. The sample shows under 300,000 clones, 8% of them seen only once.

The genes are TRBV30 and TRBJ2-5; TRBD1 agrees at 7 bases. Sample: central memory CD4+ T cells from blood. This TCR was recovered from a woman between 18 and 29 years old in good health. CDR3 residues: CAWRGSGGPQYF. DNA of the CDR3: TGTGCCTGGAGGGGGTCAGGGGGTCCCCAGTACTTC. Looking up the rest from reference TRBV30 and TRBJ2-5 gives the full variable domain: SQTIHQWPATLVQPVGSPLSLECTVEGTSNPNLYWYRQAAGRGLQLLFYSVGIGQISSEVPQNLSASRPQDRQFILSSKKLLLSDSGFYLCAWRGSGGPQYFGPGTRLLVL.